Following are 24 T cell receptor beta chains from one sample sequenced in a study of blood T cell repertoires in COVID-19. Produced via immunoSEQ multiplex PCR; TCRdb's table is partial and in-frame only. The sample includes 250,000 to 300,000 clones, around 90% of them seen just once. What was sequenced was PBMCs or T cells enriched from blood (not recorded which). The receptors here all came from a woman in her forties with acute COVID-19.

The CDR3, as DNA: TGCGCCAGCAGCCCGGGAGTGAACACTGAAGCTTTCTTT. This codes for CASSPGVNTEAFF. The chain carries TRBV5-1 and TRBJ1-1; no clear D gene. The ends were cut back, 4 bases at V and 0 bases at J, with 7 bases in the middle. The CDR3 has 13 residues. Germline-derived CDR1 and CDR2 are SGHRS and YFSETQ.

This clone was seen just once. J is TRBJ2-3 and V is TRBV6-5, with a weak D call TRBD2 (5 bases). This CDR3 contains 15 residues. Between the trimmed V and J ends, which lost 5 bases and 2 bases, there was a span of 14 bases. Germline CDR1 and CDR2: MNHEY and SVGAGI. CDR3 region: CASSLQDSLTDTQYF. DNA for the CDR3: TGTGCCAGCAGTCTCCAGGACTCCCTCACAGATACGCAGTATTTT.

This chain connects TRBV12-5 to TRBJ2-5, with 13 bases that match TRBD2. The length of the CDR3 is 16 residues. Germline V gene lookup returns CDR1 LGHNT and CDR2 FRNRAP. The J segment lost 3 bases and the V segment lost 1 base, leaving 2 bases of the junction unmatched. The CDR3 DNA follows: TGTGCTAGTGGTTTGGCCACTAGCGGGGGGGAAGAGACCCAGTACTTC. Its protein product is CASGLATSGGEETQYF. Looking up the rest from reference TRBV12-5 and TRBJ2-5 gives the full variable domain: DARVTQTPRHKVTEMGQEVTMRCQPILGHNTVFWYRQTMMQGLELLAYFRNRAPLDDSGMPKDRFSAEMPDATLATLKIQPSEPRDSAVYFCASGLATSGGEETQYFGPGTRLLVL.

The chain has TRBV7-2 and TRBJ1-6; 8 bases map to TRBD1. With V trimmed by 5 bases and J by 10 bases, 10 bases remained unmatched. CDR1 and CDR2 from the germline V gene are SGHTA and FQGNSA. CDR3 size: 15 residues. CDR3 in amino acids: CASSGWRDRSSPLHF. DNA of the CDR3: TGTGCCAGCAGCGGGTGGCGGGACAGGTCCTCACCCCTCCACTTT.

The V and J genes are TRBV9 and TRBJ1-2; TRBD1 aligns across 8 bases. V dropped 3 bases and J dropped 4; count of bases not matched to a gene: 8. This CDR3 is 15 amino acids long. CDR1 and CDR2 from the germline V gene are SGDLS and YYNGEE. The CDR3 nucleotides are TGTGCCAGCAGCGCCCTTACAGGGGGAGCCTATGGCTACACCTTC. Translating it yields CASSALTGGAYGYTF.

CDR3 bases: TGTGCCAGCAGTTACCAGGGGTTGAGGGAGACCCAGTACTTC. As protein: CASSYQGLRETQYF. V usage is TRBV6-5 and J usage is TRBJ2-5, with TRBD1 as a possible D gene (6 bases). V dropped 2 bases and J dropped 5 bases, with 12 bases sitting between them. Germline loops: CDR1 MNHEY, CDR2 SVGAGI. There are 14 residues in the CDR3.

Comment on this clone: The CDR3 does not end in the conserved phenylalanine or tryptophan, so this is likely a read error. It is unclear where the CDR3 begins or ends on the DNA, so no DNA is shown, and the CDR3 is as TCRdb lists it. The chain employs TRBV30 and TRBJ1-1; the table gives TRBD1 as D, unverified against the DNA. Germline CDR1 is GTSNPN and CDR2 is SVGIG (reference sequence). The CDR3 sequence runs 9 residues, both termini included. CDR3 in amino acids: CAPYPGTAI.

In its sample, this clone was seen once. The genes are TRBV2 and TRBJ2-6, with TRBD1 matching 8 bases. CDR1 and CDR2 (germline): SNHLY, FYNNEI. V lost 1 base to trimming and J lost 4 bases; unmatched junction nucleotides: 3. This CDR3 is 16 amino acids long. In DNA form, the CDR3 reads TGTGCCAGCAGTGAAGGCAGGGGGCTGGGGGCCAACGTCCTGACTTTC. Translation: CASSEGRGLGANVLTF.

The genes are TRBV6-1 and TRBJ2-7; no clear D gene. Germline CDR1 reads MNHNS; CDR2 reads SASEGT. Trimming cost V 1 base and J 1 base, with 11 bases left between them. The CDR3 consists of 15 residues. The CDR3 loop is CASSEVPGLSYEQYF. The CDR3 nucleotides read TGTGCCAGCAGTGAAGTCCCGGGTCTATCCTACGAGCAGTACTTC.

This clone was detected once. The V gene is TRBV7-3, the J gene TRBJ2-3, with D possibly being TRBD2 (5 bases). V dropped 3 bases and J dropped 1 base, with 11 bases sitting between them. This CDR3 is 15 amino acids long. Germline V CDR1 and CDR2: SGHTA, FQGTGA. The CDR3 DNA reads TGTGCCAGCAGCTTCGGGAACGGGGGCACAGATACGCAGTATTTT. This codes for CASSFGNGGTDTQYF.

A single count supports this clone. The J gene is TRBJ2-1, the V gene TRBV7-3; TRBD2 agrees at 7 bases. From germline, CDR1 is SGHTA and CDR2 FQGTGA. The CDR3 has 15 residues. J gave up 4 bases and V 2 bases, and 5 bases lay outside the gene matches. The CDR3 sequence: CASSLSASGYNEQFF. CDR3 nucleotide sequence: TGTGCCAGCAGCTTATCGGCTAGCGGTTACAATGAGCAGTTCTTC.

The chain uses TRBV5-1 and TRBJ1-1; TRBD1 matches at 9 bases. There are 15 residues in the CDR3. Germline CDR1 is SGHRS and CDR2 is YFSETQ. Trimming at V came to 0 bases and at J to 1 base, leaving 1 base not matched to a gene. The CDR3 region is CASSLAQGANTEAFF. DNA for the CDR3: TGCGCCAGCAGCTTGGCACAGGGGGCGAACACTGAAGCTTTCTTT. The full variable domain, completed using reference TRBV5-1 and TRBJ1-1, is KAGVTQTPRYLIKTRGQQVTLSCSPISGHRSVSWYQQTPGQGLQFLFEYFSETQRNKGNFPGRFSGRQFSNSRSEMNVSTLELGDSALYLCASSLAQGANTEAFFGQGTRLTVV.

The rearrangement uses TRBV6-5 and TRBJ2-5, with 7 positions matching TRBD1. This CDR3 spans 15 amino acids. The germline V gene has CDR1 MNHEY and CDR2 SVGAGI. V lost 0 bases and J lost 5; bases outside the gene matches: 6. The CDR3 here is CASSYSTGRGETQYF. The CDR3 DNA reads TGTGCCAGCAGTTACTCGACAGGGAGAGGGGAGACCCAGTACTTC.

With respect to this clone: It may be a read error: a sequence one base away is much more abundant. V gene TRBV6-2 or TRBV6-3 combines with J gene TRBJ2-3; perhaps TRBD2 as D (5 bases). Germline V lookup: CDR1 MNHEY, CDR2 SVGEGT. The CDR3 has 13 amino acids. Trimming stripped 0 bases from V and 5 bases from J, with 6 bases between. This CDR3 reads CASSYSRVDTQYF. Here the CDR3 DNA reads TGTGCCAGCAGTTACTCGAGGGTAGATACGCAGTATTTT.

V and J are TRBV7-9 and TRBJ2-7, with 11 nucleotides matching TRBD1. Trimming took 2 bases from V and 3 from J; bases not matched to a gene: 6. Germline CDR1 SEHNR, CDR2 FQNEAQ (reference sequence). This CDR3 contains 16 residues. This CDR3 is CASSLRAGTGGYEQYF. The CDR3 nucleotides read TGTGCCAGCAGCTTAAGGGCGGGGACAGGGGGCTACGAGCAGTACTTC.

The chain is built from TRBV2 and TRBJ2-7, with TRBD1 as a possible D gene (8 bases). The CDR3 totals 15 residues. Germline V gives CDR1 SNHLY, CDR2 FYNNEI. Trimming pared 6 bases from V and 3 bases from J, leaving 18 bases between. CDR3 in amino acids: CASSLGQGGSYEQYF. CDR3 DNA sequence: TGTGCCAGCAGCCTCGGACAGGGCGGGAGCTACGAGCAGTACTTC.

The chain employs TRBV6-9 and TRBJ2-7; a possible D gene is TRBD1 (5 bases). V was cut by 9 bases and J by 4 bases, with 19 bases left in between. CDR1 MNHGY and CDR2 SVAAGI come from the germline V gene. The CDR3 has 14 residues. This CDR3 reads CASSRTLISYEQYF. The CDR3 DNA reads TGTGCCAGTAGTAGGACACTAATCTCTTACGAGCAGTACTTC.

V is TRBV11-3 and J is TRBJ2-7; unclear D gene. Germline loops: CDR1 SGHNT, CDR2 YENEEA. The CDR3 is 12 amino acids. Trimming cost V 5 bases and J 0 bases, with 5 bases left between them. CDR3 residues: CASSMSSYEQYF. The CDR3 DNA reads as TGTGCCAGCAGCATGAGCTCCTACGAGCAGTACTTC.

The chain combines TRBV6-5 with TRBJ2-7; 11 bases agree with TRBD2. Germline values: CDR1 MNHEY, CDR2 SVGAGI. V was clipped by 0 bases and J by 2 bases; unmatched bases: 3. The CDR3 extends over 16 amino acids. The DNA for the CDR3 is TGTGCCAGCAGTTACTCCGGGACTAGCGGTACCTACGAGCAGTACTTC. This translates into CASSYSGTSGTYEQYF.

The chain links TRBV4-2 to TRBJ1-4, with a possible D match to TRBD1 (6 bases). Germline V lookup: CDR1 LGHNA, CDR2 YNFKEQ. The V end was cut by 7 bases, the J end by 4 bases, with 13 bases between. The CDR3 length is 14 residues. The chain's CDR3 is CASNYRAGNEKLFF. The DNA of the CDR3 is TGTGCCAGCAACTACAGGGCCGGTAATGAAAAACTGTTTTTT.

This clone was counted once. This chain uses TRBV3-1 (or the pseudogene TRBV3-2) with TRBJ2-1; TRBD2 matches at 9 bases. Per the germline V gene, CDR1 is LGHDT and CDR2 is YNNKEL (reference sequence). Trimming cost V 1 base and J 7 bases; bases outside gene matches: 5. The CDR3 has 15 residues. In DNA form, the CDR3 reads TGTGCCAGCAGCCAAGGTTGGCTAGCGGGGAATGAGCAGTTCTTC. This translates into CASSQGWLAGNEQFF.

The V call is TRBV5-1, the J call TRBJ2-1, with a tentative D call TRBD2 (5 bases). This CDR3 has 13 amino acids. V was trimmed by 0 bases and J by 5 bases, leaving 6 bases between them. Germline V gene data show CDR1 as SGHRS and CDR2 as YFSETQ. CDR3 residues: CASSLAGNNEQFF. CDR3 nucleotide sequence: TGCGCCAGCAGCTTGGCGGGAAACAATGAGCAGTTCTTC. The whole variable domain, remainder taken from reference TRBV5-1 and TRBJ2-1, is KAGVTQTPRYLIKTRGQQVTLSCSPISGHRSVSWYQQTPGQGLQFLFEYFSETQRNKGNFPGRFSGRQFSNSRSEMNVSTLELGDSALYLCASSLAGNNEQFFGPGTRLTVL.

The rearrangement joins TRBV6-2 or TRBV6-3 to TRBJ1-1, with 8 bases that match TRBD1. Per germline, CDR1 MNHEY and CDR2 SVGEGT. With V trimmed by 2 bases and J by 0 bases, 11 bases remained unmatched. The CDR3 contains 18 residues. The CDR3 DNA reads TGTGCCAGCAGTTACCCGAGACAGGGGCTGGGGATGAACACTGAAGCTTTCTTT. Translating gives CASSYPRQGLGMNTEAFF.

This chain joins TRBV6-5 and TRBJ2-4; TRBD1 agrees at 8 bases. Germline CDR1 is MNHEY and CDR2 is SVGAGI. The CDR3 loop spans 15 amino acids. V lost 6 bases, J lost 7 bases, and 11 bases stayed unmatched. The CDR3 protein is CASSPGTGAPNIQYF. The CDR3 DNA reads TGTGCCAGCAGCCCCGGGACAGGAGCTCCTAACATTCAGTACTTC.